Following are 24 T cell receptor beta chains from one sample sequenced in a study of T-cell reconstitution after alpha-beta-depleted transplantation in children. Preparing the TCRbeta library involved the use of unique molecular identifiers. TCRdb called the PCR reads again in MiXCR, with one record for every CDR3 protein. The sample lists about 610,000 distinct CDR3 sequences; over 9.5% were seen once. This specimen was PBMCs from the stem cell graft donor, taken from the stem cell graft. The receptor source for this set is a human donor who donated a stem cell graft to a child with acute myeloid leukemia.

The J gene is TRBJ1-5, the V gene TRBV18; TRBD1 is a possible D gene (5 bases). CDR1 and CDR2 (germline): KGHSH, LQKENI. V was clipped by 2 bases and J by 3 bases, with 14 bases between them. This CDR3 contains 16 residues. The CDR3 DNA sequence: TGTGCCAGCTCACCATACGGACGACAGATCAATCAGCCCCAGCATTTT. It encodes CASSPYGRQINQPQHF.

Ten or more counts support this clonotype. For the CDR3, the DNA is TGTGCCAGCAGTTTGGGCTGGCAGGGTCAGCCCCAGCATTTT. This gives the protein CASSLGWQGQPQHF. The chain recombines TRBV12-3 or TRBV12-4 with TRBJ1-5, with D possibly being TRBD1 (5 bases). The V end was cut by 3 bases, the J end by 6 bases, with 12 bases between. This CDR3 has 14 amino acids.

This clonotype has just a few counts. The chain combines TRBV28 with TRBJ1-6, with D tentatively TRBD1 (5 bases). The CDR3 has 15 residues. The V gene's germline CDR1 is MDHEN and CDR2 SYDVKM. The germline V and J ends were trimmed by 8 bases and 9 bases, with 20 bases remaining between them. CDR3 sequence reads: CASSSKEGLGSPLHF. In DNA, the CDR3 is TGTGCCAGCTCATCCAAGGAGGGGCTAGGTTCACCCCTCCACTTT.

The rearrangement uses TRBV25-1 and TRBJ1-1; D is possibly TRBD1 (5 bases). Per germline, CDR1 MGHDK and CDR2 SYGVNS. There are 16 residues in the CDR3. The ends were cut back, 3 bases at V and 3 bases at J, with 17 bases in the middle. The CDR3: CASSDLRQGGDTEAFF. DNA for the CDR3: TGTGCCAGCAGTGATTTAAGGCAGGGAGGGGACACTGAAGCTTTCTTT.

At least ten counts were recorded for this clonotype. This chain connects TRBV4-3 to TRBJ2-6; 9 positions agree with TRBD1. Germline-derived CDR1 and CDR2 are LGHNA and YSLEER. V shed 3 bases, J shed 2 bases, and the junction held 2 bases outside the gene matches. The length of the CDR3 is 16 residues. The CDR3 DNA reads TGCGCCAGCAGCCATAGACAGGGGGCTGGGGCCAACGTCCTGACTTTC. It translates to CASSHRQGAGANVLTF.

This clonotype appeared many times. V is TRBV11-2 and J is TRBJ2-6, with TRBD1 matching 7 bases. The CDR3 contains 16 residues. Losses at the gene ends were 2 bases for V and 1 base for J; bases not matched to a gene: 2. The V gene's germline CDR1 is SGHAT and CDR2 FQNNGV. CDR3 DNA sequence: TGTGCCAGCAGCTTACTCAGGGGGTCTGGGGCCAACGTCCTGACTTTC. Translation: CASSLLRGSGANVLTF.

The sample holds a few counts of this clonotype. The CDR3 nucleotides read TGCGCCAGCAGCTTGACTCTAGCGGGAGTCTACGAGCAGTACTTC. It is translated as CASSLTLAGVYEQYF. The V call is TRBV5-1, the J call TRBJ2-7; 10 bases are a match to TRBD2. The CDR3 is 15 residues long. CDR1 SGHRS and CDR2 YFSETQ come from the germline V gene. V shed 1 base and J 3 bases; nucleotides not matched to a gene: 4.

This clonotype was found many times. The chain combines TRBV28 with TRBJ2-1; 7 nucleotides match TRBD2. This CDR3 has 13 residues. Trimming cost V 6 bases and J 7 bases; bases outside gene matches: 6. CDR1 and CDR2 (germline): MDHEN, SYDVKM. The CDR3 DNA reads TGTGCCAGCAGCCTCGACGGGGGGAATGAGCAGTTCTTC. This codes for CASSLDGGNEQFF.

There are a few counts of this clonotype. The rearrangement uses TRBV6-2 or TRBV6-3 and TRBJ1-2; TRBD1 is a possible D gene (5 bases). The V and J ends lost 0 bases and 4 bases respectively, with 15 bases between them. This CDR3 spans 16 amino acids. Germline-derived CDR1 and CDR2 are MNHEY and SVGEGT. The CDR3 DNA is TGTGCCAGCAGTTACTCACGGGGCAGGGACGCCTATGGCTACACCTTC. Its translation is CASSYSRGRDAYGYTF.

In its sample, this clonotype was seen a few times. The chain joins TRBV6-1 to TRBJ2-1, with a weak D call TRBD1 (5 bases). Trimming stripped 5 bases from V and 12 bases from J, with 29 bases between. This CDR3 has 17 amino acids. Germline V CDR1 and CDR2: MNHNS, SASEGT. The CDR3 loop is CASSQKPKGSPYSGQFF. CDR3 sequence (DNA): TGTGCCAGCAGTCAAAAACCCAAGGGGTCCCCATATTCGGGGCAGTTCTTC.

This clonotype was seen repeatedly, ten times or more. The V gene is TRBV5-1, the J gene TRBJ2-3, with 8 bases aligning to TRBD2. The germline gives CDR1 SGHRS, CDR2 YFSETQ. V lost 7 bases, J lost 7 bases, and 11 bases stayed unmatched. CDR3 length: 14 amino acids. The CDR3 DNA sequence: TGCGCCAGCGTCCTCGGGACTAGTAGCTATACGCAGTATTTT. Translating gives CASVLGTSSYTQYF.

This clonotype turned up a few times. This rearrangement joins TRBV29-1 to TRBJ2-6; unclear D gene. The length of the CDR3 is 14 residues. Germline CDR1 reads SQVTM; CDR2 reads ANQGSEA. Trimming took 5 bases from V and 4 from J, leaving 12 bases between them. Written as DNA, the CDR3 is TGCAGCGTTCGACCCGCCCAGGGGGCCAACGTCCTGACTTTC. Its protein is CSVRPAQGANVLTF.

This clonotype was detected a few times. The chain links TRBV20-1 to TRBJ2-5, with TRBD2 matching 10 bases. The CDR3 loop spans 13 amino acids. Germline V gives CDR1 DFQATT, CDR2 SNEGSKA (reference sequence). V lost 4 bases to trimming and J lost 5 bases; unmatched junction nucleotides: 4. As DNA, the CDR3 is TGCAGTGCTACTAGCGGGAGTTTGGAGACCCAGTACTTC. It encodes CSATSGSLETQYF.

This chain joins TRBV12-3 or TRBV12-4 and TRBJ1-5; TRBD1 matches at 7 bases. J was trimmed by 4 bases and V by 3 bases; bases with no gene match: 6. This CDR3 has 15 amino acids. The CDR3 is CASSFAQGNNQPQHF. CDR3 in DNA: TGTGCCAGCAGTTTCGCACAGGGGAATAATCAGCCCCAGCATTTT.

In this sample, this clonotype turned up many times. The rearrangement uses TRBV7-2 and TRBJ2-2; 13 positions agree with TRBD2. J lost 8 bases, V lost 4 bases, and 4 bases had no gene match. Germline lookup yields CDR1 SGHTA and CDR2 FQGNSA. This CDR3 is 15 amino acids long. CDR3 coding DNA: TGTGCCAGCAGCTGGACTAGCGGGAGAGGGGGGGAGCTGTTTTTT. This sequence encodes CASSWTSGRGGELFF.

In this sample, this clonotype turned up a few times. The rearrangement links TRBV7-2 to TRBJ2-7, with 8 bases aligning to TRBD1. CDR3 length: 15 amino acids. Germline CDR1 is SGHTA and CDR2 is FQGNSA. J gave up 2 bases and V 5 bases, and 8 bases lay outside the gene matches. The CDR3 is CASSPIDRGPYEQYF. The CDR3 coding sequence is TGTGCCAGCAGCCCAATCGACAGGGGCCCCTACGAGCAGTACTTC.

This rearrangement joins TRBV6-1 to TRBJ2-5; D is uncertain. V lost 8 bases and J lost 2, with 12 bases in between. This CDR3 contains 13 residues. Per germline, CDR1 MNHNS and CDR2 SASEGT. The CDR3 DNA reads as TGTGCCAGCGGAGTATTGGGGCAAGAGACCCAGTACTTC. Translation gives CASGVLGQETQYF.

This clonotype occurred many times. The V gene is TRBV13, the J gene TRBJ1-1; D gene unclear. The CDR3 extends over 14 amino acids. Germline V gene sequence: CDR1 PRHDT, CDR2 FYEKMQ (reference sequence). The V gene lost 2 bases and the J gene lost 4 bases, with 11 bases spanning the gap. The CDR3 sequence: CASSLRAGPTEAFF. The CDR3 DNA reads TGTGCCAGCAGCTTACGGGCCGGGCCCACTGAAGCTTTCTTT. Drawing the rest from reference TRBV13 and TRBJ1-1, the complete variable domain is AAGVIQSPRHLIKEKRETATLKCYPIPRHDTVYWYQQGPGQDPQFLISFYEKMQSDKGSIPDRFSAQQFSDYHSELNMSSLELGDSALYFCASSLRAGPTEAFFGQGTRLTVV.

On this clonotype: It may be a read error: a sequence one base away is much more abundant. This sequence joins TRBV10-3 and TRBJ1-4, with D maybe TRBD1 (5 bases). The germline V gene has CDR1 ENHRY and CDR2 SYGVKD. V gave up 3 bases and J gave up 8 bases, with 16 bases separating them. There are 15 residues in the CDR3. The CDR3 DNA sequence: TGTGCCATCAGTGAAGGCAGGGAGAAAAGCGAAAAACTGTTTTTT. Translation: CAISEGREKSEKLFF.

This clonotype was seen a few times. This chain uses TRBV24-1 with TRBJ1-2; perhaps TRBD1 as D (6 bases). This CDR3 has 16 residues. Per germline, CDR1 KGHDR and CDR2 SFDVKD. Trimming left V 1 base short and J 3 bases short, with 14 bases between. The CDR3 DNA reads as TGTGCCACCAGTGATTTAACGGGGGGGCGAGACTATGGCTACACCTTC. It is translated as CATSDLTGGRDYGYTF.

This clonotype has only a few counts. The genes are TRBV20-1 and TRBJ2-2, with D tentatively TRBD1 (6 bases). CDR3 length: 12 amino acids. The germline V gene has CDR1 DFQATT and CDR2 SNEGSKA (reference sequence). Trimming stripped 4 bases from V and 7 bases from J, with 10 bases between. The CDR3 region has the DNA TGCAGTGCTACTGGGACAATCGGGGAGCTGTTTTTT. This encodes CSATGTIGELFF.

In its sample, this clonotype was seen many times. This chain links TRBV20-1 with TRBJ2-3, with 8 bases fitting TRBD2. The ends lost 3 bases at V and 3 bases at J; junction bases unmatched: 5. Germline CDR1 is DFQATT and CDR2 is SNEGSKA (reference sequence). CDR3 length: 14 residues. This CDR3 reads CSASPSGSTDTQYF. Here the CDR3 DNA reads TGCAGTGCTAGCCCTAGCGGGTCGACAGATACGCAGTATTTT.

This clonotype was detected many times. The V gene is TRBV7-6, the J gene TRBJ2-1, with 14 nucleotides matching TRBD2. This CDR3 comprises 19 residues. V trimming: 5 bases; J trimming: 0 bases; junction bases outside the gene matches: 9. CDR1 SGHVS and CDR2 FNYEAQ come from the germline V gene. CDR3 nucleotides: TGTGCCAGCAGCCCCCCGACTAGCGGGAGGGCCCCCTCCTACAATGAGCAGTTCTTC. Translating it yields CASSPPTSGRAPSYNEQFF.

There are many counts of this clonotype. The chain employs TRBV20-1 and TRBJ2-3; 11 nucleotides agree with TRBD2. The CDR3 covers 17 residues. Trimming cost V 0 bases and J 5 bases; bases outside gene matches: 10. Germline-derived CDR1 and CDR2 are DFQATT and SNEGSKA (reference sequence). The CDR3: CSARDSGRARSLDTQYF. CDR3 DNA sequence: TGCAGTGCTAGAGATAGCGGGAGGGCCAGATCCTTAGATACGCAGTATTTT.